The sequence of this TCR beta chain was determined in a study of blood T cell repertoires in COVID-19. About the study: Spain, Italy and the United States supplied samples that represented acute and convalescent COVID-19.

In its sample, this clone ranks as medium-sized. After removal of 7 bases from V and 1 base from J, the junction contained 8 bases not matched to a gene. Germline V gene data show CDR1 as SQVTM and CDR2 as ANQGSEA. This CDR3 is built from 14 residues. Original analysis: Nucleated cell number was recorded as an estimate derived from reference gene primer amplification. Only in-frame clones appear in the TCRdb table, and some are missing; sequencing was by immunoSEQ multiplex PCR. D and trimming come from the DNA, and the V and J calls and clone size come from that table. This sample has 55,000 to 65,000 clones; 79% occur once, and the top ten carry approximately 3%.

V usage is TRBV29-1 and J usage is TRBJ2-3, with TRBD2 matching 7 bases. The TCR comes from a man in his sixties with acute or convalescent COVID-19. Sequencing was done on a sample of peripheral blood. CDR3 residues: CSAVSGERTDTQYF. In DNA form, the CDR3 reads TGCAGCGCCGTCAGCGGGGAACGCACAGATACGCAGTATTTT.